The 3 T cell receptor beta chains listed next were all sequenced from one sample in a study of identical twins. TCRdb itself ran the 5' RACE reads through MiXCR, one entry per CDR3 protein. The sample carries 510,000 or so distinct CDR3 sequences, 13% to 15% recorded once. These data are also associated with another study on yellow fever vaccine responses in identical twins.

The sample comprised CD4+ T cells sorted from blood. The receptors were sampled from a woman aged 18-30 years in good health.

This clonotype was observed a few times. J is TRBJ2-1 and V is TRBV3-1; D uncertain. From germline, CDR1 is LGHDT and CDR2 YNNKEL (reference sequence). V lost 1 base and J lost 0, with 7 bases in between. The CDR3 totals 15 residues. The CDR3 here is CASSQGWSSYNEQFF. For the CDR3, the DNA is TGTGCCAGCAGCCAAGGGTGGAGCTCCTACAATGAGCAGTTCTTC.

The V and J genes are TRBV5-1 and TRBJ1-2, with D possibly matching TRBD1 (5 bases). Germline CDR1 SGHRS, CDR2 YFSETQ. Trimming pared 4 bases from V and 2 bases from J, leaving 12 bases between. There are 14 residues in the CDR3. The CDR3 bases are TGCGCCAGCAGCCAGGACACTGCAAACTATGGCTACACCTTC. Amino acid sequence: CASSQDTANYGYTF. The variable domain in full, with the rest retrieved from reference TRBV5-1 and TRBJ1-2, is KAGVTQTPRYLIKTRGQQVTLSCSPISGHRSVSWYQQTPGQGLQFLFEYFSETQRNKGNFPGRFSGRQFSNSRSEMNVSTLELGDSALYLCASSQDTANYGYTFGSGTRLTVV.

The chain carries TRBV28 and TRBJ2-1; unclear D gene. Germline CDR1 and CDR2: MDHEN and SYDVKM. The CDR3 sequence is 12 residues long. V shed 2 bases and J shed 12 bases, with 11 bases lying between them. The CDR3 DNA reads TGTGCCAGCAGTTTACGGACGATAGGGCAGTTCTTC. Encoded protein: CASSLRTIGQFF.